The entry that follows covers one T cell receptor beta chain sequence. This clone's antigen is unknown. The sample holds no much larger clone one base away, and base qualities are not on file. Distinct nucleotide sequences in the sample also encode this CDR3. This entry belongs to a study of T cell responses to AZD1222 COVID-19 vaccine (dated by TCRdb to the early 2020s). With regard to the full study: TCR sequencing covered fewer than 250 trial participants: 200 to 210 given two doses of AZD1222 and 26 given two doses of MenACWY control vaccine. Trial participants were enrolled by age into 18-55, 56-69 and 70-plus year subgroups, with roughly 160, 29 and 62 TCR-sequenced participants respectively. What the research found in general, with its limitations: Participants were mostly white British, with more females than males. The authors suggested clonal diversity may have been underestimated. Because no day 14 peak-response samples were available, the repertoires could be characterized only after the peak T cell response. Conclusions about previously exposed vaccinees were limited because only six AZD1222 recipients were SARS-CoV-2 seropositive at baseline. The 56-69-year group was small, and its depth increase did not reach significance, likely because of low power. Nearly half of unique spike-specific TCRs reportedly recognized epitopes outside regions mutated in the B.1.351 and B.1.1.7 variants. CD4 TCRs associated with the vaccine covered the entire spike protein, and the dominant responses were in regions 160-218 and 743-854. A significant rise in spike-specific TCR breadth and depth was observed after two AZD1222 doses relative to day 0 and relative to MenACWY recipients.

The CDR3 regions of human TCRbeta chains were analyzed by immunosequencing. Concerning the study's data processing: Repertoire TCRs were matched against a reference library of SARS-CoV-2-specific TCRs generated with the MIRA antigen-specificity platform. Breadth was defined as the fraction of unique TCRs that were SARS-CoV-2-associated, and depth was defined as the fraction of total T cells that were SARS-CoV-2-associated. Using the MIRA data, every spike-specific TCR was mapped to the spike region that the TCR reacted to and assigned to either a CD4 or a CD8 class. Log10-transformed breadth and depth values were compared by one-way ANOVA with Sidak's multiple comparisons tests. What TCRdb holds here is the immuneACCESS table cut down to in-frame rearrangements. Part of the clones is not present; checked against another copy, under half of the missing clones reflect an unresolved V gene, and the others are unexplained. V and J calls and clone size are given by that table; D and trimming were obtained from the DNA. The sample records 150,000 to 200,000 clones, about 90% of which are singletons. Approximately 1.2% of the sample comes from the top ten.

The time point label of this sample denotes: about 28 days (+/-7) after the second vaccine dose. AZD1222 recipients whose second dose came at about 4 weeks and those whose second dose came at about 12 weeks were combined into one group, since spike-specific TCR depth and breadth did not differ between the two schedules. Vaccinee samples came from UK trials COV001 and COV002, including a single-blind randomized controlled phase 2/3 trial of AZD1222 (ChAdOx1 nCoV-19) in healthy adults. For TCRbeta chain sequencing, PBMC samples from trial participants were taken at day 0 and at day 28 after the second dose. Inclusive of the bounding cysteine and phenylalanine, the CDR3 is 13 residues long. Kept here is only the CDR3 DNA, which spans 39 bases and is read in frame from base 1. As encoded in the germline V gene (reference sequence), CDR1 is SEHNR while CDR2 is FQNEAQ. Unmatched junction bases come to 2, with V trimmed by 5 bases and J by 5 bases.

The specimen comprised peripheral blood, sampled 28 days after the second AZD1222 dose. The source is an adult who received the AZD1222 COVID-19 vaccine. This chain is built from TRBV7-9 and TRBJ2-2; 7 bases in the junction line up with TRBD2. The CDR3 has the sequence CASSPGGTGELFF. The DNA is as follows: TGTGCCAGCAGCCCCGGGGGGACCGGGGAGCTGTTTTTT.